Sequencing of this T cell receptor (beta chain) was carried out in a study of regulatory T cells in long-lasting Graves disease. Study-level findings and limits: Relative to new patients (966), persistent patients exhibited greater sharing of public clonotypes (more than 2,500).

CDR1 is SEHNR, CDR2 FQNEAQ, per germline (reference sequence). V was cut by 5 bases and J by 2 bases, with 7 bases left in between. The CDR3 consists of 12 residues. This clonotype was seen many times. Its specificity is unknown. CDR3-region Arm-PCR and iRepertoire HTBI primers produced the TCR beta libraries. TCRdb redid the calling of the multiplex PCR reads with MiXCR, one entry per CDR3 protein. The sample lists roughly 610,000 distinct CDR3 sequences; 15% to 20% were seen once. The time point: newly diagnosed GD, antithyroid drugs for less than 3 months. TCR sequences were obtained from RNA taken from PBMCs. Clinicians diagnosed Graves' disease using American Thyroid Association guidelines. In addition, the sample was reused for a study of T cells in Graves' hyperthyroidism and ophthalmopathy. That report adds: The definition of stable Graves' hyperthyroidism was no ophthalmopathy progression within 18 months. A first-round RT-PCR of the TCR CDR3 used the HTBI primer set.

The sequence was obtained from a man aged 18 to 30 with Graves disease. J is TRBJ2-7 and V is TRBV7-9; D is undetermined. Here the sequenced sample was peripheral blood mononuclear cells (PBMCs), taken at new diagnosis, from a patient treated with antithyroid drugs. The CDR3: CASSKVPYEQYF. As DNA, the CDR3 is TGTGCCAGCAGCAAGGTGCCCTACGAGCAGTACTTC. Full variable domain (remainder filled in from reference TRBV7-9 and TRBJ2-7): DTGVSQNPRHKITKRGQNVTFRCDPISEHNRLYWYRQTLGQGPEFLTYFQNEAQLEKSRLLSDRFSAERPKGSFSTLEIQRTEQGDSAMYLCASSKVPYEQYFGPGTRLTVT.